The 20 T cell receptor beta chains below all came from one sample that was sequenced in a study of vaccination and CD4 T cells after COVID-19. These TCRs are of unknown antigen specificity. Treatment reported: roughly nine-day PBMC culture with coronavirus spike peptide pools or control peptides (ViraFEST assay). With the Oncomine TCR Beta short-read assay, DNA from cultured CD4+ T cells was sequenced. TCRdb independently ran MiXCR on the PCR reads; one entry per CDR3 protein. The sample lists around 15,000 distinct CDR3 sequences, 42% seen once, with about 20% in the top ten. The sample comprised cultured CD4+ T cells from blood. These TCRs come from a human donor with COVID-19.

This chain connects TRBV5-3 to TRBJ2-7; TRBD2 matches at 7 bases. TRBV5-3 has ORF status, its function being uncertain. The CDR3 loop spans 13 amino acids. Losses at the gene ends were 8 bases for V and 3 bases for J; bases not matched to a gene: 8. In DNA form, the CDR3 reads TGTGCCAGCACCCCGAGGGAGGGCTACGAGCAGTACTTC. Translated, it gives CASTPREGYEQYF.

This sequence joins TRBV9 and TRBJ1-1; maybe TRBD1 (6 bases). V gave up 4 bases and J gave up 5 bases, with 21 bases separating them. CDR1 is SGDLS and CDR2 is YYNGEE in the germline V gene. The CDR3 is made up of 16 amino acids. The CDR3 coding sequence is TGTGCCAGCAGCCCCCAGGTAGGGGGGCTCGGGACTGAAGCTTTCTTT. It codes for CASSPQVGGLGTEAFF.

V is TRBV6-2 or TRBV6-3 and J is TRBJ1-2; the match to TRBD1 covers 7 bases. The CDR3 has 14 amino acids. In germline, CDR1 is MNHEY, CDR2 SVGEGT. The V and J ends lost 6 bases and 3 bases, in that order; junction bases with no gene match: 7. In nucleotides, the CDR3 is TGTGCCAGCAGGCAGGGGGGGTCCGACTATGGCTACACCTTC. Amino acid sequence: CASRQGGSDYGYTF.

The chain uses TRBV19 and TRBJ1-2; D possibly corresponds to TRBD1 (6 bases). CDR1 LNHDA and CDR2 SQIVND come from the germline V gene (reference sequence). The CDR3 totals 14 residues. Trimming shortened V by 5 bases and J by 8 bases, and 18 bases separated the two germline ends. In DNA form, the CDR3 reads TGTGCCAGTAGTCGACAGGTCTTGAATGTCGGCTACACCTTC. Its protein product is CASSRQVLNVGYTF.

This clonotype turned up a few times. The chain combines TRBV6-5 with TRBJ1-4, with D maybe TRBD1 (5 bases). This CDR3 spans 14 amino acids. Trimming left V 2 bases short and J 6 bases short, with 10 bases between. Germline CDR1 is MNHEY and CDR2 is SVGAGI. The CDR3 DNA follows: TGTGCCAGCAGTTACCGGGGGGGGGATGAAAAACTGTTTTTT. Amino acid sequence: CASSYRGGDEKLFF.

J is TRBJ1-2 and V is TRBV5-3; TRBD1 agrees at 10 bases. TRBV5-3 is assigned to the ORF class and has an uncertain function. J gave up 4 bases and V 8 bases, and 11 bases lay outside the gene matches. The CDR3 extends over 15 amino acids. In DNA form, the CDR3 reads TGTGCCAGCAGCGCCGGGACAGGGGAGGGCTATGGCTACACCTTC. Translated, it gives CASSAGTGEGYGYTF.

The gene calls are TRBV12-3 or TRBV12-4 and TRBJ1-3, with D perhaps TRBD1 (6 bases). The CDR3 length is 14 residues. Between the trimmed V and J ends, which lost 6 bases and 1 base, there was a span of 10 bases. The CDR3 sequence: CASRRQESGNTIYF. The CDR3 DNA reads TGTGCCAGCAGGAGACAGGAATCTGGAAACACCATATATTTT.

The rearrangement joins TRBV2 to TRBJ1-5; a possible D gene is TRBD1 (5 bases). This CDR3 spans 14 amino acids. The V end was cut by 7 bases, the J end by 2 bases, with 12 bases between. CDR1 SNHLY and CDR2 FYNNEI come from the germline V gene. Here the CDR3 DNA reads TGTGCCAGCATGGGGGATACCCGCAATCAGCCCCAGCATTTT. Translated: CASMGDTRNQPQHF.

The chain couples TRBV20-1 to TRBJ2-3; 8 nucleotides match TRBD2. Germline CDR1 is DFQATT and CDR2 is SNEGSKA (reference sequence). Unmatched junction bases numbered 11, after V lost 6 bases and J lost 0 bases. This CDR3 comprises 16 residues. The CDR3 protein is CSAQRRGGSSTDTQYF. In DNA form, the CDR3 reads TGCAGTGCCCAACGGCGCGGGGGGTCTAGCACAGATACGCAGTATTTT.

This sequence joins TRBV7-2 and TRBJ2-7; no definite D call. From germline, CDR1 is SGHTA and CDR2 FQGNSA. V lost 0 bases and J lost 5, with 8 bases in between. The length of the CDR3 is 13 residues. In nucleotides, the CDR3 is TGTGCCAGCAGCTTAGCAACGCTTAACGAGCAGTACTTC. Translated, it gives CASSLATLNEQYF.

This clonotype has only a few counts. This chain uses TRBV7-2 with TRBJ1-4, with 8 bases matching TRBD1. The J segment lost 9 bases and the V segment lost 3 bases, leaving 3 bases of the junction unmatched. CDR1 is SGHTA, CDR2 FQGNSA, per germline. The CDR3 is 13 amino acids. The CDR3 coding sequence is TGTGCCAGCAGCTTTACAGGGGGAAAAAAACTGTTTTTT. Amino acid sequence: CASSFTGGKKLFF.

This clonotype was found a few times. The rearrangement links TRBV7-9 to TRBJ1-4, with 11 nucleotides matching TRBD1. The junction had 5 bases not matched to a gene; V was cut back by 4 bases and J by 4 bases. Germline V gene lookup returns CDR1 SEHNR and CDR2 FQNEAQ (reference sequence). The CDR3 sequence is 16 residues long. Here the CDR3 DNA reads TGTGCCAGCAGCTCTGGACAGGGGGCTGGTAATGAAAAACTGTTTTTT. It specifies CASSSGQGAGNEKLFF.

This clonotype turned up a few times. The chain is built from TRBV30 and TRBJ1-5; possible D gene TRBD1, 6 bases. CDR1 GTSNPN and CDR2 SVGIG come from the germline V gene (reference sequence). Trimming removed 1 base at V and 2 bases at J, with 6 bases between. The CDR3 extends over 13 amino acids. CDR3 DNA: TGTGCCTGGAGTGCAGGGGGCAATCAGCCCCAGCATTTT. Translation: CAWSAGGNQPQHF.

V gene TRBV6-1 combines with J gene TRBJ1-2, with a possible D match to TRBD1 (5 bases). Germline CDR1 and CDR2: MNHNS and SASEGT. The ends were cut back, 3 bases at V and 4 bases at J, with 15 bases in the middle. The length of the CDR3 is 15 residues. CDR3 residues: CASSDQGFFGYGYTF. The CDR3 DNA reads TGTGCCAGCAGTGACCAGGGATTTTTTGGCTATGGCTACACCTTC.

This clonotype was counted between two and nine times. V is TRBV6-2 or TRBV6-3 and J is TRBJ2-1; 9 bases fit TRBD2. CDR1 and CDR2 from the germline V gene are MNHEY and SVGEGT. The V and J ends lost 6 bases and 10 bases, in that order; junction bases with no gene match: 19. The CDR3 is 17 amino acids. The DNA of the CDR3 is TGTGCCAGCAGAACGAGCGGGGGGCCCCGCCCTGGTTTGGAGCAGTTCTTC. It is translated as CASRTSGGPRPGLEQFF.

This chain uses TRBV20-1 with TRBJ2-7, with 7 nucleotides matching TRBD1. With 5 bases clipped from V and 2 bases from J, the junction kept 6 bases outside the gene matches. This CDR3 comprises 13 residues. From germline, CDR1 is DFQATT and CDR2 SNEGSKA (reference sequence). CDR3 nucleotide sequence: TGCAGTGCTCGGGACAGTTCTGCCTACGAGCAGTACTTC. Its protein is CSARDSSAYEQYF.

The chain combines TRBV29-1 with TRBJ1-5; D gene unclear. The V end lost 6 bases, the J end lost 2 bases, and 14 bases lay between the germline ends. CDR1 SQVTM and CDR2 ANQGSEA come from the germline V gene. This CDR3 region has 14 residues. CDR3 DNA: TGCAGCGTCGCGACCTCATGGGGCAATCAGCCCCAGCATTTT. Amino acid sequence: CSVATSWGNQPQHF.

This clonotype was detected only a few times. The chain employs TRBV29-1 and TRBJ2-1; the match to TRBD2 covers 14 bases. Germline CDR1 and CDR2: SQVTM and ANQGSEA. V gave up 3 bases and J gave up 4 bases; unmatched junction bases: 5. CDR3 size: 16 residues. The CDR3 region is CSVEGLAGAVYNEQFF. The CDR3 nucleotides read TGCAGCGTTGAGGGACTAGCGGGGGCCGTTTACAATGAGCAGTTCTTC.

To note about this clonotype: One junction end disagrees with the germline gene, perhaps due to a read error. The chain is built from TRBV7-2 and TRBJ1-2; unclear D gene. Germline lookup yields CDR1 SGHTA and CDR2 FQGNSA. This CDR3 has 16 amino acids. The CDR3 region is CASSQDNRGIDYGYTF. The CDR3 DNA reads TGCGCCAGCAGCCAAGATAATCGAGGGATTGACTATGGCTACACCTTC.

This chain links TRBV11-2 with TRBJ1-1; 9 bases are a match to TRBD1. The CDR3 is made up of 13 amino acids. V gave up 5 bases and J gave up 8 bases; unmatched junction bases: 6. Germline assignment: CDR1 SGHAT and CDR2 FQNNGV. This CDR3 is CASSPDRGAEAFF. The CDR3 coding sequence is TGTGCCAGCAGCCCGGACAGGGGAGCCGAAGCTTTCTTT.